What follows are 27 T cell receptor beta chains derived from one specimen sequenced in a study of cytomegalovirus exposure and HLA in healthy donors. Researchers ran the PCR with 60 Vbeta and 13 Jbeta primers. Profiled with immunoSEQ multiplex PCR; TCRdb holds only in-frame clones, not every one. The profile shows around 140,000 clones, roughly four fifths of them singletons. Sequencing was done on a sample of PBMCs. These receptors originate from a female donor in good health and CMV-seropositive.

The V call is TRBV18, the J call TRBJ2-1, with 8 bases aligning to TRBD1. This CDR3 is 15 amino acids long. The germline CDR1 and CDR2 sequences are KGHSH and LQKENI. Trimming at V came to 6 bases and at J to 8 bases, leaving 12 bases not matched to a gene. The CDR3 protein is CASSLGTGHFDEQFF. CDR3 nucleotide sequence: TGTGCCAGCTCCCTCGGGACAGGCCATTTCGATGAGCAGTTCTTC.

This clone has just a few counts. The rearrangement joins TRBV7-8 to TRBJ2-7, with D possibly matching TRBD1 (5 bases). CDR1 is SGHVS and CDR2 is FQNEAQ in the germline V gene. This CDR3 comprises 14 residues. V was shortened by 3 bases and J by 9 bases, with 18 bases between the two germline ends. The CDR3 is CASSLSQGVRLQYF. The CDR3 bases are TGTGCCAGCAGCTTGAGTCAGGGTGTTCGTCTGCAGTACTTC. The whole variable domain, remainder taken from reference TRBV7-8 and TRBJ2-7, is GAGVSQSPRYKVAKRGQDVALRCDPISGHVSLFWYQQALGQGPEFLTYFQNEAQLDKSGLPSDRFFAERPEGSVSTLKIQRTQQEDSAVYLCASSLSQGVRLQYFGPGTRLTVT.

DNA of the CDR3: TGTGCCAGCTCTCGATCCCGGACAGGGGGAGGAGAGACCCAGTACTTC. Translation: CASSRSRTGGGETQYF. The V and J genes are TRBV18 and TRBJ2-5; 10 bases are shared with TRBD1. This CDR3 comprises 16 residues. The trim removed 6 bases at V and 4 bases at J, leaving 11 bases unmatched. Germline values: CDR1 KGHSH, CDR2 LQKENI.

This chain links TRBV7-9 with TRBJ2-1; possible D gene TRBD2, 5 bases. The CDR3 length is 15 residues. Trimming removed 0 bases from V and 0 bases from J, with 6 bases in between. From germline, CDR1 is SEHNR and CDR2 FQNEAQ (reference sequence). In DNA form, the CDR3 reads TGTGCCAGCAGCTTAGCTCGGGGCTCCTACAATGAGCAGTTCTTC. Encoded protein: CASSLARGSYNEQFF.

In this sample, this clone turned up a few times. The CDR3 sequence: CASGQGAYEQYF. The CDR3 nucleotides are TGCGCCAGCGGCCAGGGTGCCTACGAGCAGTACTTC. The chain combines TRBV5-1 with TRBJ2-7; D possibly corresponds to TRBD1 (5 bases). The CDR3 covers 12 residues. Germline values: CDR1 SGHRS, CDR2 YFSETQ. The V end lost 7 bases, the J end lost 2 bases, and 10 bases lay between the germline ends.

The V call is TRBV5-4, the J call TRBJ2-7; the D gene is possibly TRBD1 (5 bases). V was pared by 0 bases and J by 5 bases, with 9 bases between. The CDR3 totals 13 residues. Germline-derived CDR1 and CDR2 are SGHNT and YYREEE (reference sequence). The CDR3 coding sequence is TGTGCCAGCAGCTTGGGGCAGGGCAACGAGCAGTACTTC. Protein: CASSLGQGNEQYF. The variable domain in full, with the rest retrieved from reference TRBV5-4 and TRBJ2-7, is ETGVTQSPTHLIKTRGQQVTLRCSSQSGHNTVSWYQQALGQGPQFIFQYYREEENGRGNFPPRFSGLQFPNYSSELNVNALELDDSALYLCASSLGQGNEQYFGPGTRLTVT.

This clone has just one count. The CDR3 loop reads CASSQSTEINYGYTF. CDR3 in DNA: TGTGCCAGCAGCCAATCGACGGAGATTAACTATGGCTACACCTTC. The rearrangement joins TRBV4-2 to TRBJ1-2; no reliable D call. The CDR3 is made up of 15 amino acids. Germline V gives CDR1 LGHNA, CDR2 YNFKEQ. V lost 2 bases and J lost 1, with 11 bases in between.

The V and J genes are TRBV11-3 and TRBJ2-2; 11 positions agree with TRBD1. Losses at the gene ends were 5 bases for V and 7 bases for J; bases not matched to a gene: 9. The CDR3 is made up of 16 amino acids. Germline loops: CDR1 SGHNT, CDR2 YENEEA. CDR3 in DNA: TGTGCCAGCAGCCCCGGGACAGGGGGAAGTGGCGGGGAGCTGTTTTTT. Its protein is CASSPGTGGSGGELFF. Variable domain in full (rest from reference TRBV11-3 and TRBJ2-2): EAGVVQSPRYKIIEKKQPVAFWCNPISGHNTLYWYLQNLGQGPELLIRYENEEAVDDSQLPKDRFSAERLKGVDSTLKIQPAELGDSAVYLCASSPGTGGSGGELFFGEGSRLTVL.

This chain uses TRBV6-5 with TRBJ2-3; D might be TRBD2 (6 bases). Trimming left V 9 bases short and J 1 base short, with 14 bases between. CDR3 length: 14 amino acids. The germline V gene encodes CDR1 MNHEY and CDR2 SVGAGI. The CDR3 bases are TGTGCCAGTGCTAGCGTCGGACGCACAGATACGCAGTATTTT. Encoded protein: CASASVGRTDTQYF.

This rearrangement joins TRBV21-1 to TRBJ1-1. TRBV21-1 has pseudogene status. The CDR3 covers 12 residues. DNA of the CDR3: TGTGCCAGCAGCTGTAGGAACACTGAAGCTTTCTTT. Its protein product is CASSCRNTEAFF.

The rearrangement uses TRBV5-4 and TRBJ2-3, with D maybe TRBD2 (6 bases). Trimming removed 4 bases at V and 0 bases at J, with 15 bases between. Germline V gene data show CDR1 as SGHNT and CDR2 as YYREEE (reference sequence). The CDR3 is 16 residues long. DNA of the CDR3: TGTGCCAGCAGCCCCTACGGGAGCGGTAGCACAGATACGCAGTATTTT. Protein sequence: CASSPYGSGSTDTQYF.

This clone has a handful of counts. The gene calls are TRBV2 and TRBJ1-4, with no clear D. V was clipped by 4 bases and J by 0 bases, with 9 bases between them. The CDR3 contains 15 residues. In germline, CDR1 is SNHLY, CDR2 FYNNEI. CDR3 DNA sequence: TGTGCCAGCAGTGTGAGAGGAGCAACTAATGAAAAACTGTTTTTT. Translated: CASSVRGATNEKLFF.

The V call is TRBV7-9, the J call TRBJ1-1, with 7 bases lining up with TRBD1. The CDR3 is 13 residues long. CDR1 and CDR2 from the germline V gene are SEHNR and FQNEAQ (reference sequence). The junction had 11 bases not matched to a gene; V was cut back by 5 bases and J by 11 bases. The CDR3 loop is CASSPGTAGTAFF. In nucleotides, the CDR3 is TGTGCCAGCAGCCCCGGGACAGCCGGAACGGCTTTCTTT.

This clone was recorded a few times. This chain connects TRBV4-2 to TRBJ2-7; D unresolved. This CDR3 has 14 residues. Germline CDR1 reads LGHNA; CDR2 reads YNFKEQ. V lost 0 bases and J lost 4, with 10 bases in between. CDR3 sequence (DNA): TGTGCCAGCAGCCAAGAACTACTATTTTACGAGCAGTACTTC. Protein sequence: CASSQELLFYEQYF.

The rearrangement joins TRBV25-1 to TRBJ2-7; possible D gene TRBD2, 6 bases. CDR1 and CDR2 from the germline V gene are MGHDK and SYGVNS. Trimming cost V 1 base and J 7 bases, with 14 bases left between them. The CDR3 runs 14 residues. CDR3 protein: CASSEFAGSLEQYF. The CDR3 nucleotides read TGTGCCAGCAGTGAATTTGCGGGGTCTTTGGAGCAGTACTTC.

The V gene is TRBV6-6, the J gene TRBJ2-3; no clear D gene. From germline, CDR1 is MNHNY and CDR2 SVGAGI (reference sequence). The V gene lost 5 bases and the J gene lost 5 bases, with 11 bases spanning the gap. This CDR3 comprises 13 residues. The CDR3 protein is CASSRVEVDTQYF. CDR3 DNA sequence: TGTGCCAGCAGTCGGGTTGAGGTAGATACGCAGTATTTT.

The chain joins TRBV5-1 to TRBJ2-2, with D perhaps matching TRBD2 (6 bases). The CDR3 extends over 15 amino acids. Germline V gene sequence: CDR1 SGHRS, CDR2 YFSETQ. V dropped 1 base and J dropped 0 bases, with 7 bases sitting between them. The CDR3 nucleotides read TGCGCCAGCAGCTTGTGGAGGGCGAACACCGGGGAGCTGTTTTTT. Residues: CASSLWRANTGELFF.

The chain carries TRBV5-1 and TRBJ2-2, with TRBD2 matching over 11 bases. The CDR3 runs 17 residues. CDR1 and CDR2 (germline): SGHRS, YFSETQ. The junction had 8 bases not matched to a gene; V was cut back by 3 bases and J by 4 bases. The CDR3 DNA reads TGCGCCAGCAGCTCTTCTAGCGGGAGGTGGAGCACCGGGGAGCTGTTTTTT. The encoded protein is CASSSSSGRWSTGELFF. The entire variable domain, with the rest obtained from reference TRBV5-1 and TRBJ2-2, is as follows: KAGVTQTPRYLIKTRGQQVTLSCSPISGHRSVSWYQQTPGQGLQFLFEYFSETQRNKGNFPGRFSGRQFSNSRSEMNVSTLELGDSALYLCASSSSSGRWSTGELFFGEGSRLTVL.

Concerning this clone itself: The same CDR3 also results from other DNA sequences found in this sample. The chain carries TRBV19 and TRBJ2-6; weak D call: TRBD1 (5 bases). V was trimmed by 6 bases and J by 0 bases, leaving 12 bases between them. Germline CDR1 reads LNHDA; CDR2 reads SQIVND (reference sequence). The CDR3 sequence is 16 residues long. The CDR3 reads CASSRDSSSGANVLTF. CDR3 sequence (DNA): TGTGCCAGTAGCCGAGACAGTTCCTCTGGGGCCAACGTCCTGACTTTC.

The J gene is TRBJ1-2, the V gene TRBV6-1, with 10 bases lining up with TRBD1. With 6 bases clipped from V and 3 bases from J, the junction kept 7 bases outside the gene matches. Germline CDR1 reads MNHNS; CDR2 reads SASEGT. The CDR3 consists of 15 residues. In nucleotides, the CDR3 is TGTGCCAGCAGGTCAAGGACAGGGGGAGACTATGGCTACACCTTC. It yields the protein CASRSRTGGDYGYTF.

V is TRBV7-9 and J is TRBJ1-1; D uncertain. Germline lookup yields CDR1 SEHNR and CDR2 FQNEAQ (reference sequence). The CDR3 is 11 residues long. The V gene lost 6 bases and the J gene lost 5 bases, with 7 bases spanning the gap. Here the CDR3 DNA reads TGTGCCAGCAGATCGGGTACTGAAGCTTTCTTT. Its translation is CASRSGTEAFF.

Worth noting for this clone: One end of the junction does not line up with germline, which may come from a read error. The chain employs TRBV7-9 and TRBJ1-4; a possible D gene is TRBD1 (6 bases). The CDR3 is 15 residues long. The germline CDR1 and CDR2 sequences are SEHNR and FQNEAQ (reference sequence). For the CDR3, the DNA is TGTTCCAGCAGCTTAGGAGCGGGGGCAAATGAAAAACTGTTTTTT. Translated: CSSSLGAGANEKLFF.

The genes are TRBV6-5 and TRBJ2-5, with 9 bases fitting TRBD2. The CDR3 has 15 residues. CDR1 MNHEY and CDR2 SVGAGI come from the germline V gene. The J segment lost 5 bases and the V segment lost 2 bases, leaving 6 bases of the junction unmatched. For the CDR3, the DNA is TGTGCCAGCAGTTACGGCGGGGGGGCTGTGGAGACCCAGTACTTC. As protein: CASSYGGGAVETQYF.

This clone was detected only a few times. The chain links TRBV21-1 to TRBJ1-3; TRBD1, the D gene given by the table, was not confirmed from the DNA. TRBV21-1 is reported as a pseudogene. The CDR3 covers 16 residues. DNA of the CDR3: TGTGCCAGCAGCAAAGTGACACCTCACTCTGGAAACACCATATATTTT. Amino acids: CASSKVTPHSGNTIYF.

The chain carries TRBV30 and TRBJ1-3; D may be TRBD1 (5 bases). CDR1 is GTSNPN, CDR2 SVGIG, per germline (reference sequence). The CDR3 is made up of 14 amino acids. V lost 3 bases and J 0 bases, leaving 9 bases between the germline ends. This CDR3 reads CAWRTASSGNTIYF. CDR3 coding DNA: TGTGCCTGGAGGACAGCGAGCTCTGGAAACACCATATATTTT.

The CDR3 is CASSGGALGQVKNIQYF. CDR3 sequence (DNA): TGTGCCAGCAGCGGAGGGGCGTTGGGACAGGTGAAAAACATTCAGTACTTC. V and J are TRBV9 and TRBJ2-4; 8 bases fit TRBD1. The V gene's germline CDR1 is SGDLS and CDR2 YYNGEE. CDR3 length: 17 amino acids. Trimming removed 3 bases from V and 4 bases from J; junction bases left unmatched: 12.

This clone was picked up one time. The chain combines TRBV6-1 with TRBJ2-7; 7 bases are a match to TRBD1. The CDR3 runs to 14 residues. Germline CDR1 MNHNS, CDR2 SASEGT. The ends lost 7 bases at V and 3 bases at J; junction bases unmatched: 9. CDR3 bases: TGTGCCAGCAATCCAGAGGGACAGTACTACGAGCAGTACTTC. This sequence encodes CASNPEGQYYEQYF.